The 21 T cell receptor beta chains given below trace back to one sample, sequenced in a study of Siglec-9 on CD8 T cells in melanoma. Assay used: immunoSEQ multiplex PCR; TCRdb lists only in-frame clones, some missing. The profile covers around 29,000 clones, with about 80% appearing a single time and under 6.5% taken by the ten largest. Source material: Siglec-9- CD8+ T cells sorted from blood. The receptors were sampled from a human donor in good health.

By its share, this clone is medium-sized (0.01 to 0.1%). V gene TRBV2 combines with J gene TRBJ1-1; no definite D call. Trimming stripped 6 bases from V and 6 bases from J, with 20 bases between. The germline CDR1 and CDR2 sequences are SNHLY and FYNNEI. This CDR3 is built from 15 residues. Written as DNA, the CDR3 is TGTGCCAGCAGCGATACTCAGGTAATCCCGGCTGAAGCTTTCTTT. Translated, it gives CASSDTQVIPAEAFF.

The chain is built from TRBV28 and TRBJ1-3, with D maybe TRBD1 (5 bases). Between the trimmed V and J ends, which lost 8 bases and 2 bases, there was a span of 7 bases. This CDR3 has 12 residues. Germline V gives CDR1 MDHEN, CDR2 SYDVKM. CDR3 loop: CASLGAGNTIYF. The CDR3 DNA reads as TGTGCCAGCTTAGGGGCTGGAAACACCATATATTTT.

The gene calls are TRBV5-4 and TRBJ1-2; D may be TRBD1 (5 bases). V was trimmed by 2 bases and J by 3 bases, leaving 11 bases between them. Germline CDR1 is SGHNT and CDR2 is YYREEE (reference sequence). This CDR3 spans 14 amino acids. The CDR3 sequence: CASSFSTGDYGYTF. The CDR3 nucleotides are TGTGCCAGCAGCTTTTCCACAGGAGACTATGGCTACACCTTC.

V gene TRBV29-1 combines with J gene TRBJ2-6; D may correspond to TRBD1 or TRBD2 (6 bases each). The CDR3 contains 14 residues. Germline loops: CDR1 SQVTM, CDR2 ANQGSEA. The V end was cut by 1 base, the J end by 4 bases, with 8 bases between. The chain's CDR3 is CSVEGGAGANVLTF. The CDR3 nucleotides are TGCAGCGTTGAAGGGGGGGCCGGGGCCAACGTCCTGACTTTC.

CDR3 region: CASSQTRGGGTEAFF. The CDR3 DNA reads TGTGCCAGCAGCCAAACTAGGGGGGGAGGCACTGAAGCTTTCTTT. The chain is built from TRBV16 and TRBJ1-1, with D tentatively TRBD1 (6 bases). The CDR3 has 15 residues. V was pared by 2 bases and J by 4 bases, with 14 bases between. In germline, CDR1 is KGHSY, CDR2 FQNENV.

CDR3 residues: CASSLASGDYGYTF. The CDR3 nucleotides are TGCGCCAGCAGCTTGGCCTCGGGTGACTATGGCTACACCTTC. The V call is TRBV5-1, the J call TRBJ1-2; D unresolved. CDR1 and CDR2 (germline): SGHRS, YFSETQ. This CDR3 has 14 residues. The V and J ends lost 0 bases and 3 bases respectively, with 9 bases between them.

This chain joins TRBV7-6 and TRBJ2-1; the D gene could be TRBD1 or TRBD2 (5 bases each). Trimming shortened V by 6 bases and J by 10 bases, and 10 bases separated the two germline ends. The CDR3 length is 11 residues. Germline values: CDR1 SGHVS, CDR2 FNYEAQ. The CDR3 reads CASSRDLEQFF. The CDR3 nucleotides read TGTGCCAGCAGTCGGGACCTCGAGCAGTTCTTC.

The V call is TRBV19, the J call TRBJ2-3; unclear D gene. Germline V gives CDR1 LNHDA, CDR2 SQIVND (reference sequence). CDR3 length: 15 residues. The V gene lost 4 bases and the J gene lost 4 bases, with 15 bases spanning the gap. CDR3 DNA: TGTGCCAGTAGTAAAGGGCGACCGGTCCCAGATACGCAGTATTTT. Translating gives CASSKGRPVPDTQYF.

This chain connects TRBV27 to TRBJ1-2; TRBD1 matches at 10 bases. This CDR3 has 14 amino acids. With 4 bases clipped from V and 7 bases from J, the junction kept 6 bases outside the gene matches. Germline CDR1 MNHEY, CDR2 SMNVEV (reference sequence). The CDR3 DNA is TGTGCCAGCAGTTCAGGGGACAGGGGTTTTGGCTACACCTTC. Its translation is CASSSGDRGFGYTF.

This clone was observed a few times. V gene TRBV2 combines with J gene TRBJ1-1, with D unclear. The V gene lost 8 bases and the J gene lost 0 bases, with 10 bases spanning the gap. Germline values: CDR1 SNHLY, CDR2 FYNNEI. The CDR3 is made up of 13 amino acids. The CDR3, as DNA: TGTGCCAGCCGACCGATCATGAACACTGAAGCTTTCTTT. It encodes CASRPIMNTEAFF.

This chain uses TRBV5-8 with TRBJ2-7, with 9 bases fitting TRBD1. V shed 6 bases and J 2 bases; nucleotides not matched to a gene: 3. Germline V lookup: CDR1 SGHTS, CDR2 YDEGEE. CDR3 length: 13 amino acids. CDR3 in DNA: TGTGCCAGCAACAGGGGGCCCACCTACGAGCAGTACTTC. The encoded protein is CASNRGPTYEQYF.

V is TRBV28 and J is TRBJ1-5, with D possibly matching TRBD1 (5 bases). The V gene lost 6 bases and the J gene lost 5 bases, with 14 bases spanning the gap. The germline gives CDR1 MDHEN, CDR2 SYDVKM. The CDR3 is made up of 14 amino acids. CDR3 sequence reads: CASRGQGSDQPQHF. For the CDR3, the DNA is TGTGCCAGCAGGGGGCAGGGTAGTGATCAGCCCCAGCATTTT.

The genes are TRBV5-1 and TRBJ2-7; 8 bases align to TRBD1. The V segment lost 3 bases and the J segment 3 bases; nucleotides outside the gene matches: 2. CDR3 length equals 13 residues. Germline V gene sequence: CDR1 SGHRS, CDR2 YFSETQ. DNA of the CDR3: TGCGCCAGCAGCTACGGGACAGGCTACGAGCAGTACTTC. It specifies CASSYGTGYEQYF.

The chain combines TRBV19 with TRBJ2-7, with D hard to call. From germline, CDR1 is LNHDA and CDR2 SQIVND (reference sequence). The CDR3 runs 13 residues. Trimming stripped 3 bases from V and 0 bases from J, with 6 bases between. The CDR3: CASSISTSYEQYF. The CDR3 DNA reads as TGTGCCAGTAGTATTTCGACCTCCTACGAGCAGTACTTC.

The CDR3 DNA is TGTGCCAGCAGGGATGCACGGACGCAAGAGACCCAGTACTTC. As protein: CASRDARTQETQYF. The V gene is TRBV6-6, the J gene TRBJ2-5; D remains ambiguous. This CDR3 comprises 14 residues. Trimming pared 6 bases from V and 2 bases from J, leaving 13 bases between. Germline CDR1 MNHNY, CDR2 SVGAGI (reference sequence).

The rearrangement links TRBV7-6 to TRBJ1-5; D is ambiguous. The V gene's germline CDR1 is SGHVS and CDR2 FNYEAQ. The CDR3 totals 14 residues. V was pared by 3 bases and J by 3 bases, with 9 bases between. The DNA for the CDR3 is TGTGCCAGCAGCTTGTCTCCTATCAATCAGCCCCAGCATTTT. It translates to CASSLSPINQPQHF.

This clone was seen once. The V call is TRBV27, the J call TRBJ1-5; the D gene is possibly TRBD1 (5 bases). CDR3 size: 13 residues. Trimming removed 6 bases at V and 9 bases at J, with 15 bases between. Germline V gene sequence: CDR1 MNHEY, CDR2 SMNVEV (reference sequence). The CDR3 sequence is CASSTQDRGPQHF. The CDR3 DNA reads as TGTGCCAGCAGCACACAGGACCGGGGGCCCCAGCATTTT.

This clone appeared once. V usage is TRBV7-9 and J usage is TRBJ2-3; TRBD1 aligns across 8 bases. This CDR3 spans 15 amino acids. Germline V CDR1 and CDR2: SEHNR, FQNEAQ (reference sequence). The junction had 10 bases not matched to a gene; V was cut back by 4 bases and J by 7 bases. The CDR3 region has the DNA TGTGCCAGCAGCTCCTCAGGGGGCCAACTAAATACGCAGTATTTT. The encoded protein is CASSSSGGQLNTQYF.

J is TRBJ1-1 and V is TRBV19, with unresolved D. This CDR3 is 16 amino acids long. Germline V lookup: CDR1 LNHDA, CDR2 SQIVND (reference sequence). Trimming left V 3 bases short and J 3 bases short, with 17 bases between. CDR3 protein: CASSIPGVNWDTEAFF. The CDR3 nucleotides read TGTGCCAGTAGTATCCCGGGCGTCAACTGGGACACTGAAGCTTTCTTT.

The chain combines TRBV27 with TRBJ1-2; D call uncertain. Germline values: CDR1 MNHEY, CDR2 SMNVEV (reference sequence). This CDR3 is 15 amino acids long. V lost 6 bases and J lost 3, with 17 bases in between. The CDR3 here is CASRYSSGQYYGYTF. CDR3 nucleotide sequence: TGTGCCAGCAGGTACTCGAGTGGGCAGTACTATGGCTACACCTTC.

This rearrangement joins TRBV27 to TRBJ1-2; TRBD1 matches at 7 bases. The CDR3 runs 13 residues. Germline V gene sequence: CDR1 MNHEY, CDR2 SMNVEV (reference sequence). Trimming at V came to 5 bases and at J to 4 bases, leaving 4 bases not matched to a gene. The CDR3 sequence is CASSQGQSYGYTF. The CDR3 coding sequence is TGTGCCAGCAGTCAGGGACAGTCCTATGGCTACACCTTC.